These 29 T cell receptor beta chains were sequenced from one sample in a study of post-analysis software for immune sequencing data (dated by TCRdb to the mid-2010s). For these receptors, no antigen is known. Libraries were prepared through PCR. The sequencing machine was an Illumina HiSeq 2500. To reduce PCR and sequencing biases, unique molecular identifiers were incorporated into the TCR beta cDNA libraries. TCRdb reprocessed the public reads (quality trimming at Q25 with fastp, clone calling with MiXCR) and kept in-frame beta chains. Here each entry gathers all rows of one CDR3 protein and keeps the most common genes and DNA. The sample table contains 430,000 or so distinct CDR3 sequences; only one count was recorded for about 40% of them. Clones ranked in the top ten supply less than 8% of the sample. General study outcomes and caveats: Significantly higher frequencies in patients than in controls were found for roughly 5 TRBV segments, including TRBV5-6, TRBV5-1 and TRBV20-1.

The sample taken for sequencing was blood. These receptors all come from a girl aged 2 to 9 with multiple sclerosis.

This clonotype was recorded a few times. The V gene is TRBV29-1, the J gene TRBJ2-4; TRBD1 might be the D (6 bases). Trimming removed 6 bases from V and 0 bases from J, with 12 bases in between. From germline, CDR1 is SQVTM and CDR2 ANQGSEA. This CDR3 region has 14 residues. The CDR3, as DNA: TGCAGCGTGGGGGACACAGTAGCCAAAAACATTCAGTACTTC. It specifies CSVGDTVAKNIQYF.

The chain links TRBV4-2 to TRBJ2-7, with 13 nucleotides matching TRBD2. This CDR3 comprises 16 residues. In germline, CDR1 is LGHNA, CDR2 YNFKEQ. Losses at the gene ends were 3 bases for V and 5 bases for J; bases not matched to a gene: 7. CDR3 residues: CASSQVTGTSGNEQYF. The CDR3 bases are TGTGCCAGCAGCCAGGTGACCGGGACTAGCGGGAACGAGCAGTACTTC.

This clonotype was seen a handful of times. The V and J genes are TRBV5-8 and TRBJ2-5; no clear D. The J call is uncertain, as TRBJ2-7 better fits the DNA end. This CDR3 has 12 amino acids. Germline V gives CDR1 SGHTS, CDR2 YDEGEE. The CDR3 DNA follows: TGTGCCAGCAGCTCGAAGGCCTGCGAGCAGTACTTC. Amino acid sequence: CASSSKACEQYF.

In regard to this clonotype: Sequence at one end of the junction differs from germline and may be a read error. The chain combines TRBV13 with TRBJ2-3; D unclear. Looked up from germline, CDR1 is PRHDT and CDR2 is FYEKMQ (reference sequence). The CDR3 covers 14 residues. DNA for the CDR3: TGTGCCAGCGGCTTAGGTTGGGGCACAGATACGCAGTATTTT. This translates into CASGLGWGTDTQYF.

In this sample, this clonotype turned up a few times. CDR3 in DNA: TGTGCCAGCAGTTCCGGGACAGGGGGCATTAACTACGAGCAGTACTTC. Residues: CASSSGTGGINYEQYF. The V and J genes are TRBV28 and TRBJ2-7, with 12 bases fitting TRBD1. The germline V gene has CDR1 MDHEN and CDR2 SYDVKM. V dropped 4 bases and J dropped 3; count of bases not matched to a gene: 7. This CDR3 comprises 16 residues.

This chain joins TRBV2 and TRBJ1-2, with D unclear. This CDR3 contains 15 residues. Germline V lookup: CDR1 SNHLY, CDR2 FYNNEI. V was trimmed by 6 bases and J by 4 bases, leaving 18 bases between them. The CDR3 protein is CASSPIVHESYGYTF. The CDR3, as DNA: TGTGCCAGCAGCCCGATAGTCCATGAGTCCTATGGCTACACCTTC.

V and J are TRBV14 and TRBJ2-1; D possibly uses TRBD1 or TRBD2 (6 bases each). The CDR3 sequence is 15 residues long. V lost 0 bases, J lost 6 bases, and 12 bases lay in between. Germline V gene sequence: CDR1 SGHDN, CDR2 FVKESK. The DNA for the CDR3 is TGTGCCAGCAGCCAAGAGTGGGGGGCAGGCAATGAGCAGTTCTTC. Its translation: CASSQEWGAGNEQFF. The full variable domain, completed using reference TRBV14 and TRBJ2-1, is EAGVTQFPSHSVIEKGQTVTLRCDPISGHDNLYWYRRVMGKEIKFLLHFVKESKQDESGMPNNRFLAERTGGTYSTLKVQPAELEDSGVYFCASSQEWGAGNEQFFGPGTRLTVL.

This sequence joins TRBV21-1 and TRBJ2-3; the tabulated D call, TRBD2, remains unverified against the DNA. TRBV21-1 is a pseudogene segment. There are 22 residues in the CDR3. CDR3 coding DNA: TGTGCCAGCAGCAAAGAAAGGGGTGTTTACCAACTAGAGGTTCGCAGCACAGATACGCAGTATTTT. Residues: CASSKERGVYQLEVRSTDTQYF.

V and J are TRBV6-1 and TRBJ1-4; D may be TRBD1 (5 bases). Trimming shortened V by 8 bases and J by 0 bases, and 10 bases separated the two germline ends. There are 14 residues in the CDR3. Germline loops: CDR1 MNHNS, CDR2 SASEGT. CDR3 sequence reads: CASGDSATNEKLFF. In nucleotides, the CDR3 is TGTGCCAGCGGAGACAGTGCAACTAATGAAAAACTGTTTTTT.

This clonotype was detected only once. The J gene is TRBJ2-1, the V gene TRBV6-2 or TRBV6-3; tentative D call: TRBD2 (6 bases). Germline loops: CDR1 MNHEY, CDR2 SVGEGT. V gave up 8 bases and J gave up 4 bases, with 18 bases separating them. CDR3 length: 15 residues. DNA for the CDR3: TGTGCCAGCTACCACGGGGGTAACTTTTACAATGAGCAGTTCTTC. Residues: CASYHGGNFYNEQFF.

This chain uses TRBV10-3 with TRBJ1-5, with D unclear. The V gene's germline CDR1 is ENHRY and CDR2 SYGVKD. V gave up 3 bases and J gave up 1 base, with 10 bases separating them. The length of the CDR3 is 15 residues. The CDR3 region has the DNA TGTGCCATCAGTGAAGGAGGGCTCAGCAATCAGCCCCAGCATTTT. Protein sequence: CAISEGGLSNQPQHF.

CDR3 protein: CSVTGLWYGYTF. CDR3 bases: TGCAGCGTAACAGGGCTGTGGTATGGCTACACCTTC. V gene TRBV29-1 combines with J gene TRBJ1-2; D might be TRBD1 (6 bases). Germline V gives CDR1 SQVTM, CDR2 ANQGSEA. With 6 bases removed from V and 5 bases from J, the gap between germline ends came to 13 bases. CDR3 length: 12 amino acids.

The chain uses TRBV2 and TRBJ2-1; 8 bases agree with TRBD1. Losses at the gene ends were 4 bases for V and 3 bases for J; bases not matched to a gene: 5. The germline CDR1 and CDR2 sequences are SNHLY and FYNNEI. This CDR3 spans 15 amino acids. CDR3 DNA sequence: TGTGCCAGCAGTGCAGGACAGGGCTACTACAATGAGCAGTTCTTC. Translating gives CASSAGQGYYNEQFF.

The table lists this clonotype with a few counts. The J gene is TRBJ2-5, the V gene TRBV15; D gene unclear. Trimming stripped 1 base from V and 3 bases from J, with 15 bases between. Germline lookup yields CDR1 LNHNV and CDR2 YYDKDF (reference sequence). This CDR3 has 16 residues. CDR3 protein: CATSRGFLVGEETQYF. As DNA, the CDR3 is TGTGCCACCAGCAGAGGGTTCCTAGTAGGTGAAGAGACCCAGTACTTC. The full variable domain, completed using reference TRBV15 and TRBJ2-5, is DAMVIQNPRYQVTQFGKPVTLSCSQTLNHNVMYWYQQKSSQAPKLLFHYYDKDFNNEADTPDNFQSRRPNTSFCFLDIRSPGLGDTAMYLCATSRGFLVGEETQYFGPGTRLLVL.

As for this clonotype: Since no conserved phenylalanine or tryptophan closes the CDR3, a read error is the likely cause. The chain is built from TRBV20-1 and TRBJ2-7; 7 positions agree with TRBD2. This CDR3 spans 15 amino acids. The trim removed 0 bases at V and 2 bases at J, leaving 7 bases unmatched. The germline V gene encodes CDR1 DFQATT and CDR2 SNEGSKA (reference sequence). CDR3 residues: CSARDSSAGTYEQYC. CDR3 DNA: TGCAGTGCTAGAGATTCCTCAGCGGGAACCTACGAGCAGTACTGC.

This chain links TRBV6-6 with TRBJ1-5, with D possibly being TRBD1 (5 bases). The CDR3 runs 14 residues. Germline V CDR1 and CDR2: MNHNY, SVGAGI (reference sequence). The germline V and J ends were trimmed by 0 bases and 2 bases, with 5 bases remaining between them. This chain's CDR3 is CASSYSQGNQPQHF. In DNA form, the CDR3 reads TGTGCCAGCAGTTACTCACAGGGCAATCAGCCCCAGCATTTT.

This chain uses TRBV12-3 or TRBV12-4 with TRBJ2-4; D not certain. Deletions cut 5 bases from V and 8 bases from J, with 7 bases between. The CDR3 extends over 11 amino acids. DNA of the CDR3: TGTGCCAGCAGTCCCGGGTACATTCAGTACTTC. Protein: CASSPGYIQYF.

This rearrangement joins TRBV3-1 to TRBJ2-7; tentatively, D is TRBD1 (5 bases). This CDR3 contains 13 residues. The V gene lost 3 bases and the J gene lost 3 bases, with 9 bases spanning the gap. Germline CDR1 and CDR2: LGHDT and YNNKEL (reference sequence). The CDR3 spells CASSQTTVYEQYF. In nucleotides, the CDR3 is TGTGCCAGCAGCCAGACGACAGTCTACGAGCAGTACTTC.

The chain employs TRBV2 and TRBJ1-5; D gene ambiguous. The germline V gene has CDR1 SNHLY and CDR2 FYNNEI. The CDR3 is made up of 14 amino acids. Trimming left V 1 base short and J 9 bases short, with 13 bases between. CDR3 sequence reads: CASSEEGREWPQHF. CDR3 DNA: TGTGCCAGCAGTGAAGAAGGAAGGGAGTGGCCCCAGCATTTT.

The chain is built from TRBV2 and TRBJ1-4; 7 bases are a match to TRBD1. V gave up 5 bases and J gave up 0 bases; unmatched junction bases: 6. Germline CDR1 is SNHLY and CDR2 is FYNNEI. The CDR3 runs 16 residues. The CDR3 DNA is TGTGCCAGCAGTCTACAGGGGACCACAACTAATGAAAAACTGTTTTTT. As protein: CASSLQGTTTNEKLFF. The complete variable domain, with remaining parts taken from reference TRBV2 and TRBJ1-4, reads EPEVTQTPSHQVTQMGQEVILRCVPISNHLYFYWYRQILGQKVEFLVSFYNNEISEKSEIFDDQFSVERPDGSNFTLKIRSTKLEDSAMYFCASSLQGTTTNEKLFFGSGTQLSVL.

A few counts support this clonotype. The chain couples TRBV29-1 to TRBJ2-1; no reliable D call. The V gene's germline CDR1 is SQVTM and CDR2 ANQGSEA. Trimming stripped 0 bases from V and 1 base from J, with 10 bases between. This CDR3 comprises 15 residues. CDR3 in DNA: TGCAGCGTTGAAGATCTGTCGAAGTCCTACAATGAGCAGTTCTTC. It translates to CSVEDLSKSYNEQFF.

This clonotype was seen a few times. This chain uses TRBV7-7 with TRBJ2-7; 10 positions agree with TRBD2. From germline, CDR1 is SSHAT and CDR2 FNYEAQ (reference sequence). This CDR3 is 16 amino acids long. CDR3: CARWFKSSGSSDEQYF. The DNA of the CDR3 is TGTGCTAGATGGTTCAAATCTAGCGGGAGTTCCGACGAGCAGTACTTC.

This clonotype appeared a few times. This chain connects TRBV4-1 to TRBJ2-4; D may be TRBD1 or TRBD2 (5 bases each). The CDR3 has 13 residues. Trimming removed 3 bases at V and 13 bases at J, with 16 bases between. The germline gives CDR1 MGHRA, CDR2 YSYEKL. In DNA form, the CDR3 reads TGCGCCAGCAGCCAGGGGACCGCCTGGGAGCAGTACTTC. The encoded protein is CASSQGTAWEQYF.

The chain links TRBV7-3 to TRBJ1-2; 8 bases map to TRBD1. Germline V gene lookup returns CDR1 SGHTA and CDR2 FQGTGA. This CDR3 has 17 amino acids. J gave up 3 bases and V 5 bases, and 14 bases lay outside the gene matches. Here the CDR3 DNA reads TGTGCCAGCAGCCTTAAAGCGTCAGGGGGCGCTTACTATGGCTACACCTTC. It yields the protein CASSLKASGGAYYGYTF.

The chain uses TRBV5-1 and TRBJ2-1; 9 bases map to TRBD2. Germline CDR1 reads SGHRS; CDR2 reads YFSETQ. This CDR3 has 16 residues. V lost 4 bases to trimming and J lost 8 bases; unmatched junction nucleotides: 13. CDR3 sequence reads: CASSRQPGLASDEQFF. CDR3 coding DNA: TGCGCCAGCAGCAGACAACCGGGACTAGCTAGCGATGAGCAGTTCTTC.

This clonotype has a single count. The chain combines TRBV9 with TRBJ2-7; TRBD1 matches 8 bases. The CDR3 totals 16 residues. Losses at the gene ends were 0 bases for V and 3 bases for J; bases not matched to a gene: 8. Looked up from germline, CDR1 is SGDLS and CDR2 is YYNGEE. The CDR3, as DNA: TGTGCCAGCAGCGTAGAAGACAGGGGCTGGGTCTACGAGCAGTACTTC. It translates to CASSVEDRGWVYEQYF.

This sequence joins TRBV5-1 and TRBJ2-4, with D tentatively TRBD2 (5 bases). TRBJ2-7 matches the DNA end more closely, so the J call is doubtful. The germline V gene encodes CDR1 SGHRS and CDR2 YFSETQ. The CDR3 length is 15 residues. CDR3 DNA sequence: TGCGCCAGCAGCTTGGGGCAGCGAGGGACCTACGAGCAGTACTTC. Its translation: CASSLGQRGTYEQYF.

The chain is built from TRBV20-1 and TRBJ2-7; D call uncertain. This CDR3 contains 12 residues. Between the trimmed V and J ends, which lost 2 bases and 3 bases, there was a span of 8 bases. Germline V gives CDR1 DFQATT, CDR2 SNEGSKA (reference sequence). CDR3 sequence: CSARINYYEQYF. The CDR3 DNA is TGCAGTGCTAGAATCAACTACTACGAGCAGTACTTC.

The rearrangement joins TRBV5-1 to TRBJ1-2; 7 nucleotides line up with TRBD1. Looked up from germline, CDR1 is SGHRS and CDR2 is YFSETQ. V lost 0 bases, J lost 4 bases, and 3 bases stayed unmatched. The CDR3 totals 14 residues. Written as DNA, the CDR3 is TGCGCCAGCAGCTTGGACAGGGGTAGCTATGGCTACACCTTC. Protein product: CASSLDRGSYGYTF.